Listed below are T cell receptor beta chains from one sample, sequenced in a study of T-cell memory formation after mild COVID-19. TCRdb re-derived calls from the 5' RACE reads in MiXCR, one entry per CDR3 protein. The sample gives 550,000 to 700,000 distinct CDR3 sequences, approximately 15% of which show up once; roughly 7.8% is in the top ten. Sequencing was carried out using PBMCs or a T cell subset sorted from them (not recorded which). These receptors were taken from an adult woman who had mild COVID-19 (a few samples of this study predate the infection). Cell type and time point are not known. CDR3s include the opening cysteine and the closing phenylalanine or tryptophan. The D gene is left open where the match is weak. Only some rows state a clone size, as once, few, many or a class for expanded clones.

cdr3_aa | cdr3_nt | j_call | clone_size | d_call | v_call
CASSPRQPNTGELFF | TGCGCCAGCAGCCCTCGACAGCCAAACACCGGGGAGCTGTTTTTT | TRBJ2-2 | . | . | TRBV5-1
CASSQGGGQSTDTQYF | TGTGCCAGCAGCCAAGGGGGCGGGCAAAGCACAGATACGCAGTATTTT | TRBJ2-3 | . | . | TRBV4-2
CASTLLRTSRFVAGELFF | TGTGCCAGCACTCTACTCCGGACTAGTAGGTTTGTCGCCGGGGAGCTGTTTTTT | TRBJ2-2 | few | TRBD2 | TRBV6-2/TRBV6-3
CASSLAVWDTQYF | TGTGCCAGCAGCTTAGCAGTTTGGGATACCCAGTACTTC | TRBJ2-5 | . | . | TRBV7-8
CASSPPLGGSTYNEQFF | TGTGCCAGCAGTCCGCCCCTTGGCGGGAGCACCTACAATGAGCAGTTCTTC | TRBJ2-1 | . | TRBD2 | TRBV27
CASSPLAMTSGTVEQFF | TGTGCCAGCAGCCCCCTCGCGATGACTAGCGGGACGGTTGAGCAGTTCTTC | TRBJ2-1 | few | TRBD2 | TRBV5-4
CATSNSVDEKLFF | TGTGCCACCAGTAATTCAGTCGATGAAAAACTGTTTTTT | TRBJ1-4 | few | . | TRBV24-1
CASSPPVGVAKNIQYF | TGTGCCAGCTCACCACCGGTAGGGGTGGCCAAAAACATTCAGTACTTC | TRBJ2-4 | . | . | TRBV18
CASSLLGVEKLFF | TGTGCCAGCAGCTTGCTAGGGGTTGAAAAACTGTTTTTT | TRBJ1-4 | . | . | TRBV5-8
CSVVGSYKSQYF | TGCAGCGTTGTAGGGTCCTATAAGTCGCAGTACTTC | TRBJ2-7 | few | . | TRBV29-1
CASSLDPGGANVLTF | TGTGCCAGCAGCTTAGACCCAGGGGGGGCCAACGTCCTGACTTTC | TRBJ2-6 | . | . | TRBV7-3
CASSEGEGINTEAFF | TGTGCCAGCAGTGAGGGGGAAGGGATCAACACTGAAGCTTTCTTT | TRBJ1-1 | . | . | TRBV2
CASSRQGPRAEQYF | TGTGCCAGCAGTCGACAGGGCCCGAGGGCCGAGCAGTACTTC | TRBJ2-7 | . | TRBD1 | TRBV12-3/TRBV12-4
CAISESGETQYF | TGTGCCATCAGTGAGTCCGGAGAGACCCAGTACTTC | TRBJ2-5 | few | . | TRBV10-3
CASSWGQGIYGYTF | TGTGCCAGCAGCTGGGGACAGGGTATTTATGGCTACACCTTC | TRBJ1-2 | few | TRBD1 | TRBV5-6
CASSIVHISTDTQYF | TGTGCCAGTAGTATAGTACACATAAGCACAGATACGCAGTATTTT | TRBJ2-3 | . | . | TRBV19
CSVGSVRGTQYF | TGCAGCGTTGGATCTGTACGTGGGACCCAGTACTTC | TRBJ2-5 | few | . | TRBV29-1
CSVEDKGAYYGYTF | TGCAGCGTTGAAGACAAGGGGGCCTACTATGGCTACACCTTC | TRBJ1-2 | once | TRBD1 | TRBV29-1
CASSGVEEGYTF | TGTGCCAGCAGCGGGGTCGAGGAAGGCTACACCTTC | TRBJ1-2 | . | . | TRBV7-9